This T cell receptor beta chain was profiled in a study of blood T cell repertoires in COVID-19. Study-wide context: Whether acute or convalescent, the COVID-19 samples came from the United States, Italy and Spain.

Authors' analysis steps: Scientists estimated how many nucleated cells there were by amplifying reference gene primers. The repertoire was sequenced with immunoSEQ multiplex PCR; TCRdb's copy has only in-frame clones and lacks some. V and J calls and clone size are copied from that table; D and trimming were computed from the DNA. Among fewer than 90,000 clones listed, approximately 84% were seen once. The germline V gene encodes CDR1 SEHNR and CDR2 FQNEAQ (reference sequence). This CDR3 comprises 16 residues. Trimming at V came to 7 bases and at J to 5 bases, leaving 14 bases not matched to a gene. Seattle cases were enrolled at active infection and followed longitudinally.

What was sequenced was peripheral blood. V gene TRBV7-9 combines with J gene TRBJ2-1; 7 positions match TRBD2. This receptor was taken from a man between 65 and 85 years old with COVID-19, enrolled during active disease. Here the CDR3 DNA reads TGTGCCAGCACCTCGGGGAGGAAGCGGGATAACAATGAGCAGTTCTTC. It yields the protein CASTSGRKRDNNEQFF.